The 8 T cell receptor beta chains below all came from one sample that was sequenced in a study of CD8 T cells in ankylosing spondylitis. Study-wide findings and caveats: Ankylosing spondylitis blood appeared to be characterized by a TCR beta motif of roughly eight highly homologous variants.

Antigens for these TCRs are unknown. TCRdb re-called the 5' RACE reads through MiXCR, storing one row per CDR3 protein. The repertoire includes approximately 400,000 distinct CDR3 sequences, about 25% of them detected once, and about 0.9% sits in the top ten. Sequenced sample: blood, either unsorted or a sorted T cell fraction (not recorded which). These receptors originate from a male donor with ankylosing spondylitis.

This clonotype has more than one count but fewer than ten. V usage is TRBV5-1 and J usage is TRBJ2-1; 10 nucleotides match TRBD1. Germline CDR1 reads SGHRS; CDR2 reads YFSETQ. The CDR3 has 15 residues. V trimming: 3 bases; J trimming: 10 bases; junction bases outside the gene matches: 10. CDR3 protein: CASSWGGTGVLEQFF. The CDR3 DNA is TGCGCCAGCAGCTGGGGAGGGACAGGGGTTCTGGAGCAGTTCTTC.

The V and J genes are TRBV10-2 and TRBJ1-5; D gene unclear. V gave up 0 bases and J gave up 2 bases, with 8 bases separating them. CDR1 is WSHSY and CDR2 is SAAADI in the germline V gene. This CDR3 has 15 residues. CDR3: CASSESRQGNQPQHF. CDR3 nucleotides: TGCGCCAGCAGTGAGTCGAGGCAGGGCAATCAGCCCCAGCATTTT.

This clonotype is a singleton in its sample. The chain has TRBV6-1 and TRBJ1-2; D not resolved. CDR1 and CDR2 from the germline V gene are MNHNS and SASEGT. Trimming left V 6 bases short and J 3 bases short, with 17 bases between. The CDR3 is 15 residues long. This CDR3 is CASSRGSRVDYGYTF. In nucleotides, the CDR3 is TGTGCCAGCAGCCGAGGGTCCCGCGTTGACTATGGCTACACCTTC.

The gene calls are TRBV11-2 and TRBJ2-1; 7 bases agree with TRBD1. The CDR3 is 15 amino acids. CDR1 is SGHAT and CDR2 is FQNNGV in the germline V gene. Trimming took 6 bases from V and 6 from J; bases not matched to a gene: 11. CDR3 loop: CASRPVRGSVNEQFF. The CDR3 DNA reads as TGTGCCAGCAGGCCCGTCAGGGGGTCGGTCAATGAGCAGTTCTTC.

The V call is TRBV5-6, the J call TRBJ2-1, with 8 bases fitting TRBD2. The CDR3 runs to 16 residues. V was pared by 4 bases and J by 3 bases, with 9 bases of the junction left unmatched. In germline, CDR1 is SGHDT, CDR2 YYEEEE. As DNA, the CDR3 is TGTGCCAGCAGCCGATGGGTCGGGAGGGTCTACAATGAGCAGTTCTTC. Amino acid sequence: CASSRWVGRVYNEQFF.

This clonotype was seen only a few times. The chain is built from TRBV11-2 and TRBJ1-1, with D uncertain. Germline V lookup: CDR1 SGHAT, CDR2 FQNNGV. V was pared by 1 base and J by 3 bases, with 9 bases between. The CDR3 has 14 residues. CDR3 region: CASSLAYRDTEAFF. The DNA for the CDR3 is TGTGCCAGCAGCTTAGCGTATAGGGACACTGAAGCTTTCTTT.

This clonotype has more than one count but fewer than ten. The chain recombines TRBV20-1 with TRBJ2-1; a weak D match, TRBD2 (5 bases). The CDR3 runs to 14 residues. The germline V gene encodes CDR1 DFQATT and CDR2 SNEGSKA (reference sequence). V lost 8 bases, J lost 0 bases, and 14 bases lay in between. CDR3 amino acids: CSSNGESSYNEQFF. DNA for the CDR3: TGCAGTTCGAACGGGGAAAGCTCCTACAATGAGCAGTTCTTC.

The genes are TRBV6-1 and TRBJ2-5, with 8 bases aligning to TRBD2. Germline V lookup: CDR1 MNHNS, CDR2 SASEGT. Trimming at V came to 6 bases and at J to 2 bases, leaving 11 bases not matched to a gene. The CDR3 has 16 residues. CDR3 sequence (DNA): TGTGCCAGCAGCGGAGGTTCTGGCGGGAGGCAAGAGACCCAGTACTTC. Amino acid sequence: CASSGGSGGRQETQYF.